This passage covers 18 T cell receptor beta chains from one sample sequenced in a study of blood T cell repertoires in COVID-19. The table came from immunoSEQ multiplex PCR; TCRdb's copy has only in-frame clones and leaves some out. The data contain fewer than 70,000 clones, approximately 78% of them singletons. Source material: peripheral blood. These receptors came from a woman older than 75 with acute or convalescent COVID-19.

Comments on this clone: The same CDR3 is also encoded by other DNA sequences in this sample. The V call is TRBV12-3 or TRBV12-4, the J call TRBJ2-1, with TRBD2 matching over 9 bases. V shed 6 bases and J 7 bases; nucleotides not matched to a gene: 1. The CDR3 covers 12 residues. DNA of the CDR3: TGTGCCAGCAGGACTAGCGGAAATGAGCAGTTCTTC. Protein product: CASRTSGNEQFF.

The chain uses TRBV5-4 and TRBJ1-6; a weak D match, TRBD1 (5 bases). CDR1 is SGHNT and CDR2 is YYREEE in the germline V gene (reference sequence). The CDR3 contains 19 residues. The ends were cut back, 0 bases at V and 6 bases at J, with 22 bases in the middle. CDR3 residues: CASSLASLSAKGINSPLHF. Here the CDR3 DNA reads TGTGCCAGCAGCTTGGCCAGCCTATCCGCCAAGGGGATTAATTCACCCCTCCACTTT. The full variable domain, completed using reference TRBV5-4 and TRBJ1-6, is ETGVTQSPTHLIKTRGQQVTLRCSSQSGHNTVSWYQQALGQGPQFIFQYYREEENGRGNFPPRFSGLQFPNYSSELNVNALELDDSALYLCASSLASLSAKGINSPLHFGNGTRLTVT.

The rearrangement links TRBV5-1 to TRBJ1-1; tentatively, D is TRBD1 (6 bases). CDR1 and CDR2 from the germline V gene are SGHRS and YFSETQ. This CDR3 has 14 amino acids. Trimming removed 6 bases from V and 1 base from J, with 13 bases in between. The CDR3 DNA is TGCGCCAGCACCCTGACAGGCGGGAACACTGAAGCTTTCTTT. This sequence encodes CASTLTGGNTEAFF.

The chain has TRBV6-5 and TRBJ1-1; a weak D match, TRBD1 (6 bases). Germline V gives CDR1 MNHEY, CDR2 SVGAGI. This CDR3 spans 14 amino acids. V was pared by 6 bases and J by 1 base, with 12 bases between. CDR3 protein: CASRIPGQNTEAFF. The CDR3 DNA reads as TGTGCCAGCAGGATCCCGGGACAGAACACTGAAGCTTTCTTT.

V and J are TRBV5-6 and TRBJ2-5; no definite D call. The CDR3 is 12 residues long. Trimming shortened V by 1 base and J by 3 bases, and 4 bases separated the two germline ends. CDR1 is SGHDT and CDR2 is YYEEEE in the germline V gene. CDR3 in DNA: TGTGCCAGCAGCTTGTCGGAAGAGACCCAGTACTTC. Its translation: CASSLSEETQYF. Looking up the rest from reference TRBV5-6 and TRBJ2-5 gives the full variable domain: DAGVTQSPTHLIKTRGQQVTLRCSPKSGHDTVSWYQQALGQGPQFIFQYYEEEERQRGNFPDRFSGHQFPNYSSELNVNALLLGDSALYLCASSLSEETQYFGPGTRLLVL.

This clone was seen just once. This sequence joins TRBV27 and TRBJ2-1, with 7 nucleotides matching TRBD1. V lost 3 bases and J lost 0; bases outside the gene matches: 5. The CDR3 runs 16 residues. CDR1 and CDR2 from the germline V gene are MNHEY and SMNVEV (reference sequence). This CDR3 is CASSLGTAGSYNEQFF. In DNA form, the CDR3 reads TGTGCCAGCAGTTTGGGGACAGCAGGCTCCTACAATGAGCAGTTCTTC.

V gene TRBV6-6 combines with J gene TRBJ2-5; a possible D gene is TRBD2 (5 bases). Germline assignment: CDR1 MNHNY and CDR2 SVGAGI (reference sequence). The CDR3 runs to 14 residues. Trimming stripped 6 bases from V and 2 bases from J, with 13 bases between. The CDR3 sequence: CASRALGSQETQYF. CDR3 in DNA: TGTGCCAGCAGGGCCTTGGGGAGTCAAGAGACCCAGTACTTC.

V and J are TRBV30 and TRBJ1-1; 11 nucleotides align to TRBD1. The germline V gene encodes CDR1 GTSNPN and CDR2 SVGIG (reference sequence). The CDR3 is made up of 14 amino acids. The trim removed 4 bases at V and 11 bases at J, leaving 12 bases unmatched. The CDR3 DNA follows: TGTGCCTGGAACAGCGGGACAGGGGGATTTGGGGCTTTCTTT. Its translation is CAWNSGTGGFGAFF. Drawing the rest from reference TRBV30 and TRBJ1-1, the complete variable domain is SQTIHQWPATLVQPVGSPLSLECTVEGTSNPNLYWYRQAAGRGLQLLFYSVGIGQISSEVPQNLSASRPQDRQFILSSKKLLLSDSGFYLCAWNSGTGGFGAFFGQGTRLTVV.

The rearrangement uses TRBV18 and TRBJ1-3; TRBD1 matches at 7 bases. The CDR3 length is 17 residues. The J segment lost 1 base and the V segment lost 3 bases, leaving 9 bases of the junction unmatched. The germline V gene encodes CDR1 KGHSH and CDR2 LQKENI. The CDR3 protein is CASSPTTGSGSGNTIYF. Here the CDR3 DNA reads TGTGCCAGCTCACCGACGACAGGGAGCGGGTCTGGAAACACCATATATTTT.

This chain uses TRBV9 with TRBJ2-1; 11 positions match TRBD2. In germline, CDR1 is SGDLS, CDR2 YYNGEE. With 5 bases clipped from V and 8 bases from J, the junction kept 6 bases outside the gene matches. The CDR3 consists of 14 residues. CDR3 sequence reads: CASRPSGGTHEQFF. The CDR3 region has the DNA TGTGCCAGCAGACCTAGCGGGGGGACCCATGAGCAGTTCTTC. The variable domain in full, with the rest retrieved from reference TRBV9 and TRBJ2-1, is DSGVTQTPKHLITATGQRVTLRCSPRSGDLSVYWYQQSLDQGLQFLIQYYNGEERAKGNILERFSAQQFPDLHSELNLSSLELGDSALYFCASRPSGGTHEQFFGPGTRLTVL.

V and J are TRBV11-2 and TRBJ2-1; 7 bases agree with TRBD1. Germline-derived CDR1 and CDR2 are SGHAT and FQNNGV. Germline trimming cut 2 bases from V and 0 bases from J; bases unmatched to any gene: 7. The CDR3 consists of 17 residues. The CDR3 DNA reads TGTGCCAGCAGCTTACGCCTACAGGGGAGCTCCTACAATGAGCAGTTCTTC. Translating gives CASSLRLQGSSYNEQFF.

The rearrangement uses TRBV4-1 and TRBJ2-7; 7 bases align to TRBD1. Germline CDR1 MGHRA, CDR2 YSYEKL. This CDR3 is 11 amino acids long. V was clipped by 5 bases and J by 11 bases; unmatched bases: 6. Here the CDR3 DNA reads TGCGCCAGCAGCATCCGGGACAGCAAGTACTTC. Protein: CASSIRDSKYF.

The chain is built from TRBV5-6 and TRBJ1-4, with 9 bases lining up with TRBD1. Germline lookup yields CDR1 SGHDT and CDR2 YYEEEE. The V and J ends lost 3 bases and 8 bases, in that order; junction bases with no gene match: 8. The CDR3 consists of 15 residues. CDR3 loop: CASSSPGTGREKLFF. The CDR3 DNA reads TGTGCCAGCAGCTCCCCGGGGACAGGGCGCGAAAAACTGTTTTTT.

This clone was seen a handful of times. The gene calls are TRBV25-1 and TRBJ1-6; no clear D gene. V was clipped by 6 bases and J by 6 bases, with 12 bases between them. Germline values: CDR1 MGHDK, CDR2 SYGVNS. The CDR3 contains 14 residues. CDR3 region: CASSRDNRNSPLHF. The CDR3 region has the DNA TGTGCCAGCAGCCGAGACAACCGTAATTCACCCCTCCACTTT.

This clone was counted a few times. The chain recombines TRBV5-4 with TRBJ1-6; 9 nucleotides match TRBD1. Germline-derived CDR1 and CDR2 are SGHNT and YYREEE (reference sequence). With V trimmed by 3 bases and J by 7 bases, 5 bases remained unmatched. The CDR3 is made up of 15 amino acids. The CDR3 reads CASSSLQGANSPLHF. The CDR3 DNA follows: TGTGCCAGCAGCTCATTACAGGGGGCGAATTCACCCCTCCACTTT.

The genes are TRBV3-1 (or the pseudogene TRBV3-2) and TRBJ1-2, with 10 bases lining up with TRBD1. Unmatched junction bases numbered 4, after V lost 4 bases and J lost 8 bases. Per germline, CDR1 LGHDT and CDR2 YNNKEL (reference sequence). The CDR3 covers 13 residues. The CDR3 is CASSPGTGAGYTF. CDR3 in DNA: TGTGCCAGCAGCCCCGGGACAGGGGCGGGCTACACCTTC.

With regard to this clone: It may be a read error: a sequence one base away is much more abundant. This chain uses TRBV11-3 with TRBJ1-1, with D uncertain. Germline CDR1 SGHNT, CDR2 YENEEA. Trimming cost V 0 bases and J 1 base, with 3 bases left between them. This CDR3 is built from 13 residues. CDR3 DNA: TGTGCCAGCAGCTTAGACAGGAACACTGAAGCTTTCTTT. Translated: CASSLDRNTEAFF. Looking up the rest from reference TRBV11-3 and TRBJ1-1 gives the full variable domain: EAGVVQSPRYKIIEKKQPVAFWCNPISGHNTLYWYLQNLGQGPELLIRYENEEAVDDSQLPKDRFSAERLKGVDSTLKIQPAELGDSAVYLCASSLDRNTEAFFGQGTRLTVV.

This chain links TRBV5-1 with TRBJ2-5, with D possibly matching TRBD1 (5 bases). Germline loops: CDR1 SGHRS, CDR2 YFSETQ. The CDR3 is made up of 13 amino acids. V gave up 4 bases and J gave up 2 bases, with 9 bases separating them. In DNA, the CDR3 is TGCGCCAGCAGCAACCGACAGCAAGAGACCCAGTACTTC. Translating gives CASSNRQQETQYF.